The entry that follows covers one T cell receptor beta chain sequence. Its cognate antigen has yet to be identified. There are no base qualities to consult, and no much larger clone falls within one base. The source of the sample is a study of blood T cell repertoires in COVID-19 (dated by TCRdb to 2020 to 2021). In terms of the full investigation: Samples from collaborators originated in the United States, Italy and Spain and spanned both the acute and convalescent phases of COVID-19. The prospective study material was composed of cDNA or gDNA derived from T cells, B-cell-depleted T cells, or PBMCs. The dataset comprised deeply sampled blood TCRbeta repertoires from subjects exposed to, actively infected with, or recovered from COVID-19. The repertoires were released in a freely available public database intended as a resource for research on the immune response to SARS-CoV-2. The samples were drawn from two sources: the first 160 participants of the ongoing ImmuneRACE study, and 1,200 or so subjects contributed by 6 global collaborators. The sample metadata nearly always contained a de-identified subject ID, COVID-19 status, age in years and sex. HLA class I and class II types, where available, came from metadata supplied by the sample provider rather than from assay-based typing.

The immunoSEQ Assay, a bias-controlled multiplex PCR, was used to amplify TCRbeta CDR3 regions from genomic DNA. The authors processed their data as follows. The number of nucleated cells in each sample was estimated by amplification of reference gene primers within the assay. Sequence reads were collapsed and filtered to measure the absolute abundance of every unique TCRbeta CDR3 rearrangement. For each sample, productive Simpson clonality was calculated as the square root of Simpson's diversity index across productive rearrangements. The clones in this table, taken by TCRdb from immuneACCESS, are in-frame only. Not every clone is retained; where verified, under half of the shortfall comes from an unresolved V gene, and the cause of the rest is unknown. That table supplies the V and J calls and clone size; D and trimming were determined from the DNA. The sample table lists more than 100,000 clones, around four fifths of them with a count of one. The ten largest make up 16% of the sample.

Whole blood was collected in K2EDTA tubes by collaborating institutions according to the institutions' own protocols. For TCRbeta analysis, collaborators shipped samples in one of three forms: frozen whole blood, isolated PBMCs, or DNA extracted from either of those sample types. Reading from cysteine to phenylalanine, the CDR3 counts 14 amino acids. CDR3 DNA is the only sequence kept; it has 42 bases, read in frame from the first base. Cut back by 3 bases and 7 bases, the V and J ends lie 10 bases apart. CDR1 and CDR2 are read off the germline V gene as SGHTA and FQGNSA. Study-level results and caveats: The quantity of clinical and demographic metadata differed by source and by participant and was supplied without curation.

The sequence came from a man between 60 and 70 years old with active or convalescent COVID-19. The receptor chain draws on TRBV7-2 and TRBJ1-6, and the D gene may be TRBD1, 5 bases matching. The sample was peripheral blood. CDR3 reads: CASSFWGENSPLHF. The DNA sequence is TGTGCCAGCAGCTTTTGGGGGGAGAATTCACCCCTCCACTTT.